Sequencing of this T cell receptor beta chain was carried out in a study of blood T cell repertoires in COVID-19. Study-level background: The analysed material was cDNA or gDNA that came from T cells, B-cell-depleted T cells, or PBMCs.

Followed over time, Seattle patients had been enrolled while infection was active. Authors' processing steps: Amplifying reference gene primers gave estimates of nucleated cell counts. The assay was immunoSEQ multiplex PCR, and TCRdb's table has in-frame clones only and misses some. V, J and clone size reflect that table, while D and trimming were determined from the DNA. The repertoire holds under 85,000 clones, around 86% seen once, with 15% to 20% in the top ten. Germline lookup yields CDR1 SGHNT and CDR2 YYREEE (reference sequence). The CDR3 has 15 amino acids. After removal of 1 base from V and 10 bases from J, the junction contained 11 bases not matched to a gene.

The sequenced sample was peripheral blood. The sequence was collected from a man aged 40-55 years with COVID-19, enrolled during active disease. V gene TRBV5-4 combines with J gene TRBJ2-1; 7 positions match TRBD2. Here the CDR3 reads CASSLYRGRAQEQFF. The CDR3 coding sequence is TGTGCCAGCAGCTTGTACCGGGGGAGGGCACAGGAGCAGTTCTTC.